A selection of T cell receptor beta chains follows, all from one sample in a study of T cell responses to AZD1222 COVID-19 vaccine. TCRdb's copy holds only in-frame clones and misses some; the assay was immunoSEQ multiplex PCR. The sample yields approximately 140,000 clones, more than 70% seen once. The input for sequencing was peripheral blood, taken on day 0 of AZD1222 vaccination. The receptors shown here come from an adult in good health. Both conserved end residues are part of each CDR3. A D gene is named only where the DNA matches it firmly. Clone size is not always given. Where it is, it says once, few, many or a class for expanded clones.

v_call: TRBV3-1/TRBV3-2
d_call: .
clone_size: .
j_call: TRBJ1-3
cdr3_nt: TGTGCCAGCAGCCAATACGGGGCTAACACCATATATTTT
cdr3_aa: CASSQYGANTIYF

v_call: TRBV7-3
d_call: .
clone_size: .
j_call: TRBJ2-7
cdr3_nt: TGTGCCAGCAGCTTAACCTCGATTGGCTCCTACGAGCAGTACTTC
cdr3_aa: CASSLTSIGSYEQYF

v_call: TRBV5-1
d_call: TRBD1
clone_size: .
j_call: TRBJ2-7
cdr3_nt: TGCGCCAGCAGCCCCGCCGGGACAGGGGATGAAGTGCAGTACTTC
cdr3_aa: CASSPAGTGDEVQYF

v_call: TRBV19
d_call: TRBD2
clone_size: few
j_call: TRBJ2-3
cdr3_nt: TGTGCCAGTAGCCGGACTAGCGGGAGGGGCACAGATACGCAGTATTTT
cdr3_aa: CASSRTSGRGTDTQYF

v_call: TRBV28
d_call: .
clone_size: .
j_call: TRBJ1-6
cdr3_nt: TGTGCCAGCAGTTCCTATGACCTCCACTTT
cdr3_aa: CASSSYDLHF

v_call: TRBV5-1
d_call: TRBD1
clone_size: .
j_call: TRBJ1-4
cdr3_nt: TGCGCCAGCAGCCCGACAGGGAGAAGTGAAAAACTGTTTTTT
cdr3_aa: CASSPTGRSEKLFF

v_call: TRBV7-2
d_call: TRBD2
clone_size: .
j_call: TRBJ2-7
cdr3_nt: TGTGCCAGCAGCTTAACTAGCGGAGTGTACGAGCAGTACTTC
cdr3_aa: CASSLTSGVYEQYF

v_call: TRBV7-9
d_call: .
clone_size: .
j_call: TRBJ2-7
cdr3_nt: TGTGCCAGCAGCTTACTAAGTCCGCACTACTACGAGCAGTACTTC
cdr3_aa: CASSLLSPHYYEQYF

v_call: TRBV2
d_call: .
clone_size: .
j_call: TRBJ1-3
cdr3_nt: TGTGCCAGCAAAGGACAATCTGGAAACACCATATATTTT
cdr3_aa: CASKGQSGNTIYF

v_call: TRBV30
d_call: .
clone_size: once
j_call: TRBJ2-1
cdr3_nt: TGTGCCTGGAGTGGCGGATACAATGAGCAGTTCTTC
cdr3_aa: CAWSGGYNEQFF

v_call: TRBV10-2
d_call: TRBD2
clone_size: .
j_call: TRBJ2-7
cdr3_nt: TGCGCCAGCAGTGCCTGGGGAGCGGGGACCTACGAGCAGTACTTC
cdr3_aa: CASSAWGAGTYEQYF

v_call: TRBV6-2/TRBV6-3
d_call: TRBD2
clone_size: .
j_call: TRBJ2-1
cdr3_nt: TGTGCCAGCAGTTTCCTTTTTCGTAGCGGGAGGGACAATGAGCAGTTCTTC
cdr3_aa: CASSFLFRSGRDNEQFF

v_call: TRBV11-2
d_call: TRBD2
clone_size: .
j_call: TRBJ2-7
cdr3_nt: TGTGCCAGCAGCAAACATAGCGGGAGTAGCTCCTACGAGCAGTACTTC
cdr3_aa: CASSKHSGSSSYEQYF

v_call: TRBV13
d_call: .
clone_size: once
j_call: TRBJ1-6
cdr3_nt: TGTGCCAGCAGCGGGCACAGGGAAGTAAATTCACCCCTCCACTTT
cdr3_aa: CASSGHREVNSPLHF

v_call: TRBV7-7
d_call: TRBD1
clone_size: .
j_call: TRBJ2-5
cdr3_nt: TGTGCTAGCAGCCTCGGGACAGGGGACGAGACCCAGTACTTC
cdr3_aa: CASSLGTGDETQYF

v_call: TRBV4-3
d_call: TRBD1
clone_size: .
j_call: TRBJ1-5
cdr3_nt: TGCGCCAGCAGCCAAGATCGGAGGGGGCGCCATCAGCCCCAGCATTTT
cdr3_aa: CASSQDRRGRHQPQHF

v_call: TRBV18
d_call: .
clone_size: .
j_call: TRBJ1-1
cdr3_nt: TGTGCCAGCTCACCATATGTCGCCTTGGAAGCTTTCTTT
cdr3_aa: CASSPYVALEAFF

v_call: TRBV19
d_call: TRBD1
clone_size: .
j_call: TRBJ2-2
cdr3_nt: TGTGCCAGTAGTCAATTACCGGGACAGGGGGCCGGGGAGCTGTTTTTT
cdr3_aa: CASSQLPGQGAGELFF

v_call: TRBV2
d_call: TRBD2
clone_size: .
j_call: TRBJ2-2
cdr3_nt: TGTGCCAGCAAGCCGACTAGCGGGAACACCGGGGAGCTGTTTTTT
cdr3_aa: CASKPTSGNTGELFF

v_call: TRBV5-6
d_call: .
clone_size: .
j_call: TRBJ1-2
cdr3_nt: TGTGCCAGCAGCCCTCTAGGGGGTAACTATGGCTACACCTTC
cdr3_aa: CASSPLGGNYGYTF

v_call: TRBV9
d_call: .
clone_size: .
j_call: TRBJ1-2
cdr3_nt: TGTGCCAGCAGCGGCGACGGGACATACAACGGTGGCTACACCTTC
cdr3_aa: CASSGDGTYNGGYTF

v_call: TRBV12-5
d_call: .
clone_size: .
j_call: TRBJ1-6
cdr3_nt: TGTGCTAGTGGTTTGGAACAGCGTAATTCACCCCTCCACTTT
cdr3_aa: CASGLEQRNSPLHF

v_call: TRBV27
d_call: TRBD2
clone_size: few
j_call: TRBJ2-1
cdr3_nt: TGTGCCAGCAGTTTCGAGGCTAGCGGGAGGGCCCGTGAGCAGTTCTTC
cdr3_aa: CASSFEASGRAREQFF

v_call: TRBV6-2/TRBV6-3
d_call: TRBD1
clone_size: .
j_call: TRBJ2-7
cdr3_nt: TGTGCCAGCAGTCTCCTTCCGGGACAGGGAAAGGACGAGCAGTACTTC
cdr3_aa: CASSLLPGQGKDEQYF

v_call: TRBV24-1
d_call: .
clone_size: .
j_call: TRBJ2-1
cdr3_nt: TGTGCCACCAGTCCAGGATGGGGCAATGAGCAGTTCTTC
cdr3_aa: CATSPGWGNEQFF

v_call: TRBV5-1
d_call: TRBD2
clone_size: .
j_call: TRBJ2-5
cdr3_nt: TGCGCCAGCAGCTTGGGGGGTTTAGCGGGCGACGGGGAGACCCAGTACTTC
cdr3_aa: CASSLGGLAGDGETQYF

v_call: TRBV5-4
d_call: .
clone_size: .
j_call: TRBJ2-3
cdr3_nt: TGTGCCAGCAGCTTCTCTACCTCAAGAATAGAGCAGTATTTT
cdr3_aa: CASSFSTSRIEQYF

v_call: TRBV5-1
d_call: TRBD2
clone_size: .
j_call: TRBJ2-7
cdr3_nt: TGCGCCAGCAGCTTGGTAGCGGGGGGCGAAGGCGAGCAGTACTTC
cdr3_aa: CASSLVAGGEGEQYF

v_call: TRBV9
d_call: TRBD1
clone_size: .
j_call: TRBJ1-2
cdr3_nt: TGTGCCAGCAGCGCTTCCGGGACAGCTTATGGCTACACCTTC
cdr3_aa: CASSASGTAYGYTF

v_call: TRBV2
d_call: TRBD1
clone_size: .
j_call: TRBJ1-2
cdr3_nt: TGTGCCAGCAGGACCGGGACAGGACATGGCTACACCTTC
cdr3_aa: CASRTGTGHGYTF

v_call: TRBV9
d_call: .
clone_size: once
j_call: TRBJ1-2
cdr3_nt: TGTGCCAGCAGCACGAACCGGGACGGACCATATGGCTACACCTTC
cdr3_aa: CASSTNRDGPYGYTF

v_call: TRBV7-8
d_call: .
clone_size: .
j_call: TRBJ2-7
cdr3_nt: TGTGCCAGCAGCTTAGTTGTGGGAACCTACGAGCAGTACTTC
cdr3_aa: CASSLVVGTYEQYF

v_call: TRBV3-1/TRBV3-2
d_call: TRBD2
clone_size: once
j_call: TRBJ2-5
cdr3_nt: TGTGCCAGCAGCCAAGTGCAACTAGCGGGGCGGCTTCAAGAGACCCAGTACTTC
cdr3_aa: CASSQVQLAGRLQETQYF

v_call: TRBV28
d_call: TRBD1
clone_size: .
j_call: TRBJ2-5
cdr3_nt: TGTGCCAGCAGTTCCGGACAGGGGGCACGAACTGGGGAGACCCAGTACTTC
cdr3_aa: CASSSGQGARTGETQYF

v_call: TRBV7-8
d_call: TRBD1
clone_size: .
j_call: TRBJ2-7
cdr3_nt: TGTGCCAGCAGCCCCCGGGACAGGGCCTACGAGCAGTACTTC
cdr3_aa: CASSPRDRAYEQYF

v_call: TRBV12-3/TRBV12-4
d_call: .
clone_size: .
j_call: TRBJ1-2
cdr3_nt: TGTGCCAGCAGTTTAGCCAGAAACTATGGCTACACCTTC
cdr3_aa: CASSLARNYGYTF

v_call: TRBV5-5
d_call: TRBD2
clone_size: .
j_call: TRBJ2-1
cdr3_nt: TGTGCCAGCAGCTTACTAGCGGGGAGTGGAAATGAGCAGTTCTTC
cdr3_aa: CASSLLAGSGNEQFF

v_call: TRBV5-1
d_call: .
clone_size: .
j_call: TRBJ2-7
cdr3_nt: TGCGCCAGCAGCTTGGGAGACTTAACCTCCTACGAGCAGTACTTC
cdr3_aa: CASSLGDLTSYEQYF

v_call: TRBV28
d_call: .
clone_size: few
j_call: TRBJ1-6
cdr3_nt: TGTGCCAGCAGTTTAGGTTTATGGACAGCCCGTCGGTCCCGACAAGAATCACCCCTCCACTTT
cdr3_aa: CASSLGLWTARRSRQESPLHF

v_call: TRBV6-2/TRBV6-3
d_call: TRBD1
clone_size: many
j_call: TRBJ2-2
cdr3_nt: TGTGCCAGCAGCCCGACAGGGGGCCCCGGGGAGCTGTTTTTT
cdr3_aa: CASSPTGGPGELFF

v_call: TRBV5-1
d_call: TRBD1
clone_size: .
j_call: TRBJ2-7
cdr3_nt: TGCGCCAGCAGCTTGGTCCCCGGGACAGGGGGAGCCTACGAGCAGTACTTC
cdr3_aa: CASSLVPGTGGAYEQYF

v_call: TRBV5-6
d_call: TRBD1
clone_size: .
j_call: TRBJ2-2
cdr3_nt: TGTGCCAGCGAACCGGGACAGGGGGTTAAAACCGGGGAGCTGTTTTTT
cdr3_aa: CASEPGQGVKTGELFF

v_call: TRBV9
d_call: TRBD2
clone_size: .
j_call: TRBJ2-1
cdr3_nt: TGTGCCAGCAGCGTAACTAGCGGGGGGCCTTACAATGAGCAGTTCTTC
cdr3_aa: CASSVTSGGPYNEQFF

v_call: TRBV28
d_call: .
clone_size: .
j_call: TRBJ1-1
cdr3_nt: TGTGCCAGCAGCTCCTTCTCAAGTTTGGAAGCTTTCTTT
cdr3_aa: CASSSFSSLEAFF

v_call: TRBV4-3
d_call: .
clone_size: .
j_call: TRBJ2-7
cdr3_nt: TGCGCCAGCAGCCAAGATTGGTCCGGGGGCTCCTACGAGCAGTACTTC
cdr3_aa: CASSQDWSGGSYEQYF

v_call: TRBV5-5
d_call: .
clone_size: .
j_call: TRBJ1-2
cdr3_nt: TGTGCCAGCAGCTTGGGAGGGGGCTATGGCTACACCTTC
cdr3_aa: CASSLGGGYGYTF

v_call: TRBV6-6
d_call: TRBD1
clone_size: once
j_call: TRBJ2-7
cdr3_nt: TGTGCCAGCAGTTCGGACAGGGAGGTGAGCGAGCAGTACTTC
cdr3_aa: CASSSDREVSEQYF

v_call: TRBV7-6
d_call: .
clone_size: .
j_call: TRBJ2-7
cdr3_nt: TGTGCCAGCAGCTTAGCCAAGAATGGGGGGGGCCAATACTCCTACGAGCAGTACTTC
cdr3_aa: CASSLAKNGGGQYSYEQYF

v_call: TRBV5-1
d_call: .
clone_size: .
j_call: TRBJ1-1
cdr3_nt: TGCGCCAGCAGCTTGAACAGGGAGAACACTGAAGCTTTCTTT
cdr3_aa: CASSLNRENTEAFF

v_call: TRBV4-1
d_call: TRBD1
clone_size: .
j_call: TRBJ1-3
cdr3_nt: TGCGCCAGCAGCCAACCCGACAGGGAGAGGATAAACACCATATATTTT
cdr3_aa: CASSQPDRERINTIYF

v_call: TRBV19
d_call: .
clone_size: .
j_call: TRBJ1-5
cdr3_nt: TGTGCCAGTAGCAGTAAAAACCCAGGAGGGAGCAATCAGCCCCAGCATTTT
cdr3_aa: CASSSKNPGGSNQPQHF

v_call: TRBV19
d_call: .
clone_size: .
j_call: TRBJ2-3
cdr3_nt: TGTGCCAGTAGTATTGGGGCCCTACTTTGGACAGATACGCAGTATTTT
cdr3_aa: CASSIGALLWTDTQYF

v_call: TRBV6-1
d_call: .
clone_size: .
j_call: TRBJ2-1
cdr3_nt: TGTGCCAGCAGTGAAATCTGGCAGGCTAACGGCTATGAGCAGTTCTTC
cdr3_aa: CASSEIWQANGYEQFF

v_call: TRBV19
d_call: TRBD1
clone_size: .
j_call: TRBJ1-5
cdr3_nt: TGTGCCAGTACCCAGCTCAGGACAGGAAGCAATCAGCCCCAGCATTTT
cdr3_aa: CASTQLRTGSNQPQHF

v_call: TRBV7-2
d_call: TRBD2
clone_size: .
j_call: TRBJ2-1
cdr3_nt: TGTGCCAGCAGCGGAAGCGGGAGCCCCTACAATGAGCAGTTCTTC
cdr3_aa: CASSGSGSPYNEQFF

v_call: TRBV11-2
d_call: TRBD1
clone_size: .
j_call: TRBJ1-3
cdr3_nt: TGTGCCAGCAGCTTCGACAGGGGGCGAAACACCATATATTTT
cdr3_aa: CASSFDRGRNTIYF

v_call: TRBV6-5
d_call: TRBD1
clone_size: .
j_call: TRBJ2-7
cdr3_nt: TGTGCCAGCAAACAGGGGGCGGTGAGCTACGAGCAGTACTTC
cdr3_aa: CASKQGAVSYEQYF